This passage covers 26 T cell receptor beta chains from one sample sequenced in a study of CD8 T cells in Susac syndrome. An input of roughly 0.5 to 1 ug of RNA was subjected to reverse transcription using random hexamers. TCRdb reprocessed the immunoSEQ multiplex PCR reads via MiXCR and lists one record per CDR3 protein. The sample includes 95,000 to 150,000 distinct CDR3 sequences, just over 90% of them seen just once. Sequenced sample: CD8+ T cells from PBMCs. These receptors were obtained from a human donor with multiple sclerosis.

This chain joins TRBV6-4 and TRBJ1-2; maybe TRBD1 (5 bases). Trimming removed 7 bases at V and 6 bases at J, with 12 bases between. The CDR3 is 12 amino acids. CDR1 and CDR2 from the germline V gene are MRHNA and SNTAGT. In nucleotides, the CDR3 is TGTGCCAGCACTCGGGAAGGGGATGGCTACACCTTC. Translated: CASTREGDGYTF.

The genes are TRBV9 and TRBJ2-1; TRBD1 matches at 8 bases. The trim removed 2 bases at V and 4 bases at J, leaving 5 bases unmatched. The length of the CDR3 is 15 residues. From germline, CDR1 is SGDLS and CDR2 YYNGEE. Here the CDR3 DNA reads TGTGCCAGCAGCGTCTTGGACAGGGAGTACAATGAGCAGTTCTTC. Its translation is CASSVLDREYNEQFF.

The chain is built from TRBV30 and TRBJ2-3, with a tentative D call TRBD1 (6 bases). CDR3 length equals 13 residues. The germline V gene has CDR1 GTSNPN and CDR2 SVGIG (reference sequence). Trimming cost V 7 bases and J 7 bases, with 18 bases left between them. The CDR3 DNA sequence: TGTGCCTCCGGTGGGGGCCCGACATATACGCAGTATTTT. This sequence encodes CASGGGPTYTQYF.

This CDR3 reads CASGFGAGGRYNEQFF. Here the CDR3 DNA reads TGTGCTAGTGGTTTCGGGGCGGGGGGCCGTTACAATGAGCAGTTCTTC. The chain uses TRBV12-5 and TRBJ2-1; 8 bases fit TRBD2. The CDR3 has 16 residues. With 3 bases clipped from V and 4 bases from J, the junction kept 8 bases outside the gene matches. In germline, CDR1 is LGHNT, CDR2 FRNRAP.

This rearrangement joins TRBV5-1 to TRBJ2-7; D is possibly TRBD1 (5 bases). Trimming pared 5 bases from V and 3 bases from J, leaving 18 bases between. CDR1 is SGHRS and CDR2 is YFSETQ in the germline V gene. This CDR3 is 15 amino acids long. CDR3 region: CASSHKPGIIYEQYF. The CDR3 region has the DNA TGCGCCAGCAGTCACAAACCAGGGATAATCTACGAGCAGTACTTC.

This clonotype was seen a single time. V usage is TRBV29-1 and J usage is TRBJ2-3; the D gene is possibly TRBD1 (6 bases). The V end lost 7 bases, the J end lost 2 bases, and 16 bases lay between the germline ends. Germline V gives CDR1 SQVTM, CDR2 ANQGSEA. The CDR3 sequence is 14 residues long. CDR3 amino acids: CSADDGDITDTQYF. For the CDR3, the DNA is TGCAGCGCTGATGACGGGGACATCACAGATACGCAGTATTTT.

CDR3 in DNA: TGTGCCAGCAGCTTAGTCAGGGTAACTGGGGCCAACGTCCTGACTTTC. This gives the protein CASSLVRVTGANVLTF. The chain recombines TRBV11-2 with TRBJ2-6; TRBD1 is a possible D gene (5 bases). V was clipped by 1 base and J by 2 bases, with 9 bases between them. CDR1 SGHAT and CDR2 FQNNGV come from the germline V gene. The CDR3 totals 16 residues.

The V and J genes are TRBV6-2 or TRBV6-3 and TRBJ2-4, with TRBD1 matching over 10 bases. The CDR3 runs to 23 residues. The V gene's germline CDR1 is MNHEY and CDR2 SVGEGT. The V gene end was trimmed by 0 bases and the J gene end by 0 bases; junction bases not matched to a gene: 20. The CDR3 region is CASSYSSLLPGQGTILAKNIQYF. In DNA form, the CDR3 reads TGTGCCAGCAGTTACTCGTCTCTGTTGCCGGGACAGGGGACTATACTAGCCAAAAACATTCAGTACTTC.

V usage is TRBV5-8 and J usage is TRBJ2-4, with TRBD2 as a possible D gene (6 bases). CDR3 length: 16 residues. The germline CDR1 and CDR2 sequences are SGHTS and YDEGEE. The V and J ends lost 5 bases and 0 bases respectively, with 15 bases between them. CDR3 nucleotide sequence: TGTGCCAGCAGGATCGGGACTTCGCTAGCCAAAAACATTCAGTACTTC. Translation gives CASRIGTSLAKNIQYF.

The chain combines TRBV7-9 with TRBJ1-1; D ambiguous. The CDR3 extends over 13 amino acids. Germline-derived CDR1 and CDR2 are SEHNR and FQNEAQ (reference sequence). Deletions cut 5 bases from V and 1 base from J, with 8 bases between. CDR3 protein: CASSPTQNTEAFF. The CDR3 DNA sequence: TGTGCCAGCAGCCCGACACAGAACACTGAAGCTTTCTTT.

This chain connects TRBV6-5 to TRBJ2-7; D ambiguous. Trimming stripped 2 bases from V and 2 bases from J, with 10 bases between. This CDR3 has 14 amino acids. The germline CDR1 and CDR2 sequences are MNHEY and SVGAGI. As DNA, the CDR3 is TGTGCCAGCAGTTACGTGGGATCGGCCTACGAGCAGTACTTC. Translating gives CASSYVGSAYEQYF.

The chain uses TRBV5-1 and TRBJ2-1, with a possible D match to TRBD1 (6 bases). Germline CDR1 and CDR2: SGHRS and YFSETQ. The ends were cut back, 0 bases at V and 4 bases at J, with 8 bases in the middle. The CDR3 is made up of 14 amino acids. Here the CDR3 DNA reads TGCGCCAGCAGCTTGGAGGGACATTACAATGAGCAGTTCTTC. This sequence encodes CASSLEGHYNEQFF.

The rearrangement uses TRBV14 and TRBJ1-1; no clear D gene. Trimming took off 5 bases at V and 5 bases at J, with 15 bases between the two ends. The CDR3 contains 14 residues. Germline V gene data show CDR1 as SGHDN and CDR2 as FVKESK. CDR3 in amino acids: CASSVQRMGTEAFF. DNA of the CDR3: TGTGCCAGCAGCGTACAGAGGATGGGGACTGAAGCTTTCTTT. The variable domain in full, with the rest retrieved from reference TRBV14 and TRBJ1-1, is EAGVTQFPSHSVIEKGQTVTLRCDPISGHDNLYWYRRVMGKEIKFLLHFVKESKQDESGMPNNRFLAERTGGTYSTLKVQPAELEDSGVYFCASSVQRMGTEAFFGQGTRLTVV.

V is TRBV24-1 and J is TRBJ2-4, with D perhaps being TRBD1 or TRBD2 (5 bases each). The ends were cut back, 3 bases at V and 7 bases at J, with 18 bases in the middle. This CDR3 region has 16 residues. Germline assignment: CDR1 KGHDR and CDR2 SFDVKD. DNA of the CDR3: TGTGCCACCAGTGATGTTGGAGTTGGGGACGGTAACATTCAGTACTTC. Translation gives CATSDVGVGDGNIQYF.

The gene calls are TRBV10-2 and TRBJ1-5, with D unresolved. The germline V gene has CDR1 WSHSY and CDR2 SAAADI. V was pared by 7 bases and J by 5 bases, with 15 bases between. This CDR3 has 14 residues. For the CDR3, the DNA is TGCGCCAGCAAAGGCGGCCTGTTCGATCAGCCCCAGCATTTT. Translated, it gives CASKGGLFDQPQHF.

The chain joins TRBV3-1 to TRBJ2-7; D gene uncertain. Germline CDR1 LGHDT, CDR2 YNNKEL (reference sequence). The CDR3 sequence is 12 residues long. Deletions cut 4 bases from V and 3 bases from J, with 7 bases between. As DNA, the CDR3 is TGTGCCAGCAGCCCCAGAGACTACGAGCAGTACTTC. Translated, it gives CASSPRDYEQYF.

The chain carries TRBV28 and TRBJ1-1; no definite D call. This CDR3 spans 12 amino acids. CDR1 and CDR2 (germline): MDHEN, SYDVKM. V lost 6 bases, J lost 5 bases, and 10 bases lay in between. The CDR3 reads CASRDLATEAFF. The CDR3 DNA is TGTGCCAGCAGGGACCTAGCGACTGAAGCTTTCTTT. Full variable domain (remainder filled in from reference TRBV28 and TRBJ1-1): DVKVTQSSRYLVKRTGEKVFLECVQDMDHENMFWYRQDPGLGLRLIYFSYDVKMKEKGDIPEGYSVSREKKERFSLILESASTNQTSMYLCASRDLATEAFFGQGTRLTVV.

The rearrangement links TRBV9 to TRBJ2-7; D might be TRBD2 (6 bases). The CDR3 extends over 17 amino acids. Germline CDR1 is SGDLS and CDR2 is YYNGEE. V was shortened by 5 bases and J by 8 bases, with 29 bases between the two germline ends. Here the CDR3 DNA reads TGTGCCAGCAGTGTTACCGGGACTCCCTCAACCCTGGTAAAGCAGTACTTC. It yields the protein CASSVTGTPSTLVKQYF.

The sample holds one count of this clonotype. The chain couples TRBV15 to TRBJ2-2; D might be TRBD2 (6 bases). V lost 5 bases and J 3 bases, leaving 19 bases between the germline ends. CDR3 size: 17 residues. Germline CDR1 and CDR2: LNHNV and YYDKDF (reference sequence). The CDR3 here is CATSQNPSARDTGELFF. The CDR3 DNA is TGTGCCACCAGCCAAAATCCTAGCGCAAGGGACACCGGGGAGCTGTTTTTT. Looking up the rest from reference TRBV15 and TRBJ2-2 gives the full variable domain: DAMVIQNPRYQVTQFGKPVTLSCSQTLNHNVMYWYQQKSSQAPKLLFHYYDKDFNNEADTPDNFQSRRPNTSFCFLDIRSPGLGDTAMYLCATSQNPSARDTGELFFGEGSRLTVL.

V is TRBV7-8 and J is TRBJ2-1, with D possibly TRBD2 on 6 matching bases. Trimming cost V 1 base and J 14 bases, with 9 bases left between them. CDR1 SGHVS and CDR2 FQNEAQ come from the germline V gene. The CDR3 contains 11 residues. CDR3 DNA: TGTGCCAGCAGCTTAGGGGGGGAAGAGTTCTTC. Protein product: CASSLGGEEFF.

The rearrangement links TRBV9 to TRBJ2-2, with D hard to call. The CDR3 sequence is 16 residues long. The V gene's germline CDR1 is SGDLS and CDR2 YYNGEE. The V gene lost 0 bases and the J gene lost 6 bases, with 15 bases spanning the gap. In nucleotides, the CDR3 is TGTGCCAGCAGCGTAGAGCCCTCCTTTTTGCCCGGGGAGCTGTTTTTT. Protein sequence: CASSVEPSFLPGELFF. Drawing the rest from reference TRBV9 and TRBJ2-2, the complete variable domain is DSGVTQTPKHLITATGQRVTLRCSPRSGDLSVYWYQQSLDQGLQFLIQYYNGEERAKGNILERFSAQQFPDLHSELNLSSLELGDSALYFCASSVEPSFLPGELFFGEGSRLTVL.

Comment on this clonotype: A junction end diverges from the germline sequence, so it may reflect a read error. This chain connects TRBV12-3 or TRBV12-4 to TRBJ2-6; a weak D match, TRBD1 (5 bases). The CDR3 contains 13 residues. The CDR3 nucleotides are TGTGCCTGCAGGGTTCCCGGGGCCAACGTCCTGACTTTC. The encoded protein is CACRVPGANVLTF.

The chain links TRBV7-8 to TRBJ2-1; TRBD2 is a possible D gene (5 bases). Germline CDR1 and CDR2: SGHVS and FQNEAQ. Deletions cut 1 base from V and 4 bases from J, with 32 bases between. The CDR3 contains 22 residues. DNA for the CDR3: TGTGCCAGCAGCTTAGTGGGTCGGCAGACTACTTACTTGCACGTGGCTTACAATGAGCAGTTCTTC. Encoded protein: CASSLVGRQTTYLHVAYNEQFF.

Here the CDR3 DNA reads TGCAGTGCTAGAGATGGGACTAGCGCAGAGACCCAGTACTTC. Translated, it gives CSARDGTSAETQYF. The chain is built from TRBV20-1 and TRBJ2-5; 10 positions match TRBD2. CDR3 length: 14 residues. V shed 0 bases, J shed 4 bases, and the junction held 2 bases outside the gene matches. The germline V gene has CDR1 DFQATT and CDR2 SNEGSKA (reference sequence).

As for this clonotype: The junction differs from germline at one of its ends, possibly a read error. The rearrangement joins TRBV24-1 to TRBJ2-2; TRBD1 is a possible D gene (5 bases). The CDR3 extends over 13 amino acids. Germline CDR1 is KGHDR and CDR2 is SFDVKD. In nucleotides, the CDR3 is TGTGCCGCCAGTGAGACAGTGGCCGGGGAGCTGTTTTTT. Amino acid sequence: CAASETVAGELFF.

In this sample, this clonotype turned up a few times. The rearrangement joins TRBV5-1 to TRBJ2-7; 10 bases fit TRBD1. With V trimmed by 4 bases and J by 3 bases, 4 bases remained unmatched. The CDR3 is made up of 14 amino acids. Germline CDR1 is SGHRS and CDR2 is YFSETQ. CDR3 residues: CASSGGQGFYEQYF. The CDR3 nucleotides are TGCGCCAGCAGCGGGGGACAGGGGTTCTACGAGCAGTACTTC.